This T cell receptor (beta chain) emerged from a study of cytomegalovirus exposure and HLA in healthy donors. The germline V gene has CDR1 ENHRY and CDR2 SYGVKD. V shed 4 bases and J shed 4 bases, with 17 bases lying between them. The CDR3 runs to 16 residues. In regard to this clone: The antigen remains undetermined.

PCR was performed using 60 Vbeta and 13 Jbeta primers. Clones were sequenced by immunoSEQ multiplex PCR, and TCRdb holds only the in-frame ones, with some missing. The sample has fewer than 150,000 clones, 70% to 80% seen once; the top ten hold about 4.7%. Study results and limitations: Cytomegalovirus association was assigned to some 160 TCR beta chains. After further analysis at a later stage, roughly 16,000 TCR beta sequences were associated with HLA alleles at 0.05 false discovery rate. TCR association rates varied by HLA locus in a later analysis, with DRB1 highest and HLA-C lowest.

V usage is TRBV10-3 and J usage is TRBJ2-1; D is perhaps TRBD1 (6 bases). The clonotype originates from a male donor in good health and CMV-seronegative. Sample: PBMCs. As DNA, the CDR3 is TGTGCCATCAGTGGGACTTACAGGGATAATTACAATGAGCAGTTCTTC. As protein: CAISGTYRDNYNEQFF.